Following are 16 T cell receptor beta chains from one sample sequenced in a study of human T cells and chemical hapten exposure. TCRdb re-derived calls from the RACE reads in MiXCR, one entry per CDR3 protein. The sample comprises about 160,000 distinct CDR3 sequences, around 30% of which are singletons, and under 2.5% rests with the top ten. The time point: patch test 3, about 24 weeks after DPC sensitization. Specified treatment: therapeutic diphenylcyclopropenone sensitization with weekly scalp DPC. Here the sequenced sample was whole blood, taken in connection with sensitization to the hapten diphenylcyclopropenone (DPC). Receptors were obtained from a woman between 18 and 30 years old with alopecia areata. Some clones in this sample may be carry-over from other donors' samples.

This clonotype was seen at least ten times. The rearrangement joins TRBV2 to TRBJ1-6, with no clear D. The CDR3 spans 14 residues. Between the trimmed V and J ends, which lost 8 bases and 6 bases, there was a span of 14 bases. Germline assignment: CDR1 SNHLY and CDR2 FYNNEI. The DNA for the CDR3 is TGTGCCAGCGCCGATTCCGGGCCTAATTCACCCCTCCACTTT. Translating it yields CASADSGPNSPLHF.

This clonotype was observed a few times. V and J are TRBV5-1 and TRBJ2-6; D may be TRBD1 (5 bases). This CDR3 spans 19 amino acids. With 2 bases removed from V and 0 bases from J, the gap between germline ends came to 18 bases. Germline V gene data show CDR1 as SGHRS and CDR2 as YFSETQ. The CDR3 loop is CASSFGVSRQFSGANVLTF. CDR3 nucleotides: TGCGCCAGCAGCTTCGGCGTGTCGAGACAGTTCTCTGGGGCCAACGTCCTGACTTTC.

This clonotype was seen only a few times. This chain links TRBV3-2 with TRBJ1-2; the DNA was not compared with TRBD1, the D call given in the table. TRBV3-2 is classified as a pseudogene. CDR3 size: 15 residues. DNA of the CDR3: TGTGCCAGCAGCCAAGATAGCGGGACAGCGGTTAACTACACCTTC. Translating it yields CASSQDSGTAVNYTF.

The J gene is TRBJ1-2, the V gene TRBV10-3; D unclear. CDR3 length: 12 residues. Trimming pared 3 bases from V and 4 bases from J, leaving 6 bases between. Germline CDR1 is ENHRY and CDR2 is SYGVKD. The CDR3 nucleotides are TGTGCCATCAGTGAATACACCTATGGCTACACCTTC. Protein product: CAISEYTYGYTF.

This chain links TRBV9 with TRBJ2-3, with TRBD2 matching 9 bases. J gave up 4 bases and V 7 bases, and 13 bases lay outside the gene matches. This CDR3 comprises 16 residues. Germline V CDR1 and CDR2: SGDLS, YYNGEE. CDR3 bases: TGTGCCAGCGACAATAGCGGGGGAGGCGTGGCAGATACGCAGTATTTT. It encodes CASDNSGGGVADTQYF. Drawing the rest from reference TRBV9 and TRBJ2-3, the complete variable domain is DSGVTQTPKHLITATGQRVTLRCSPRSGDLSVYWYQQSLDQGLQFLIQYYNGEERAKGNILERFSAQQFPDLHSELNLSSLELGDSALYFCASDNSGGGVADTQYFGPGTRLTVL.

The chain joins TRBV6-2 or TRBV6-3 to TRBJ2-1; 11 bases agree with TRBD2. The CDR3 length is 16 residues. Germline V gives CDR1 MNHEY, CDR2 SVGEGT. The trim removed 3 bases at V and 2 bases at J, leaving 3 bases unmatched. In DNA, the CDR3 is TGTGCCAGCAGTTATACTAGCGGGAGAGCCTACAATGAGCAGTTCTTC. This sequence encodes CASSYTSGRAYNEQFF.

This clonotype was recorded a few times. The CDR3 DNA follows: TGTGCCAGCAGCCCCCGTGGGCTGGGGGAGACCCAGTACTTC. As protein: CASSPRGLGETQYF. The chain combines TRBV27 with TRBJ2-5; D gene uncertain. Trimming shortened V by 6 bases and J by 5 bases, and 16 bases separated the two germline ends. CDR1 is MNHEY, CDR2 SMNVEV, per germline (reference sequence). The CDR3 has 14 amino acids.

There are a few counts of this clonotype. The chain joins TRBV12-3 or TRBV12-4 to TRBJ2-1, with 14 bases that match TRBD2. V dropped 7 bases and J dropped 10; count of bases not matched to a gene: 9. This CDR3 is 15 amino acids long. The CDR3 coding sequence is TGTGCCAGCACCCTGGGACTAGCGGGAGCTAGGGAGCAGTTCTTC. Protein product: CASTLGLAGAREQFF.

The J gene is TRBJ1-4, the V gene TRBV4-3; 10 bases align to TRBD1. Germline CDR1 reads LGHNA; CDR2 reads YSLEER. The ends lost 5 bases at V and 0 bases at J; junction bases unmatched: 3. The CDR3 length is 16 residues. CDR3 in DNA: TGCGCCAGCAGCGGGGGACAGGGGACAACTAATGAAAAACTGTTTTTT. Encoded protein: CASSGGQGTTNEKLFF.

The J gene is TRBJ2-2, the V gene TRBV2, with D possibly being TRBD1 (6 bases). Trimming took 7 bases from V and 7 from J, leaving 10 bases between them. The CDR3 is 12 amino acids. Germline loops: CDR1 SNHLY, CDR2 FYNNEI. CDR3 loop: CASKGEIGELFF. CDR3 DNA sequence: TGTGCCAGCAAGGGGGAGATCGGGGAGCTGTTTTTT.

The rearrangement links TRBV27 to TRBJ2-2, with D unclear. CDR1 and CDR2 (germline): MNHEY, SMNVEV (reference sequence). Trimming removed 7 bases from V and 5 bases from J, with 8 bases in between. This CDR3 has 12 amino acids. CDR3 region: CASKRPTGELFF. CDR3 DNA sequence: TGTGCCAGCAAACGCCCGACCGGGGAGCTGTTTTTT.

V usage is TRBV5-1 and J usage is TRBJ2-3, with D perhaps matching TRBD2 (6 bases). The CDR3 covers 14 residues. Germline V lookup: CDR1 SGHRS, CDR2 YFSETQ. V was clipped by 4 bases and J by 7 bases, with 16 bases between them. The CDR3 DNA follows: TGCGCCAGCAGCCTCGACGGGAGTCGGTATACGCAGTATTTT. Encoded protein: CASSLDGSRYTQYF.

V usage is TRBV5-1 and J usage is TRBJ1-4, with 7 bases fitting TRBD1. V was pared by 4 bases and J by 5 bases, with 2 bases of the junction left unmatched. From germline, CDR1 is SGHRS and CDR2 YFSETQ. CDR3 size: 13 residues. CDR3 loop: CASSRGQNEKLFF. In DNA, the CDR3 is TGCGCCAGCAGCAGGGGACAGAATGAAAAACTGTTTTTT.

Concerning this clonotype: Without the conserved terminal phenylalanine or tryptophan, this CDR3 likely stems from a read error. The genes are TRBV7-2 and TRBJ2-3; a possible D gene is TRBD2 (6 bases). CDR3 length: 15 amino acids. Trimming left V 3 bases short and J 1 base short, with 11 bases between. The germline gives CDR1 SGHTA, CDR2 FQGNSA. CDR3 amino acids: CASSFQASGTDTQYL. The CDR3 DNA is TGTGCCAGCAGCTTTCAAGCTAGCGGCACAGATACGCAGTATCTT.

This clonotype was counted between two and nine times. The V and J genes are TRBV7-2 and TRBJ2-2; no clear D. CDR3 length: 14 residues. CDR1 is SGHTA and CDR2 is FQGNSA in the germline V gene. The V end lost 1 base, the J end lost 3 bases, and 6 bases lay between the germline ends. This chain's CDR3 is CASSLGPDTGELFF. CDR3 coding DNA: TGTGCCAGCAGCTTAGGTCCCGACACCGGGGAGCTGTTTTTT. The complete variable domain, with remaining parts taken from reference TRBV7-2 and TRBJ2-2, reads GAGVSQSPSNKVTEKGKDVELRCDPISGHTALYWYRQSLGQGLEFLIYFQGNSAPDKSGLPSDRFSAERTGGSVSTLTIQRTQQEDSAVYLCASSLGPDTGELFFGEGSRLTVL.

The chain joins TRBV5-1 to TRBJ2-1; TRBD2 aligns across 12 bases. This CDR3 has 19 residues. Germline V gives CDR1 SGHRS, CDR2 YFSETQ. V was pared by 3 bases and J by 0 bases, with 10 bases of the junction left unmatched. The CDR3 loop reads CASSSGLAGYKASYNEQFF. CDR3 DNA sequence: TGCGCCAGCAGCTCCGGACTAGCGGGGTACAAAGCCTCCTACAATGAGCAGTTCTTC.